This T cell receptor beta chain was found in a study of blood T cell repertoires in COVID-19. Study-level information: Sample material is recorded as cDNA or gDNA derived from T cells, B-cell-depleted T cells, or PBMCs.

V shed 1 base and J 4 bases; nucleotides not matched to a gene: 10. This CDR3 has 17 residues. The germline V gene encodes CDR1 SGHTA and CDR2 FQGNSA. Participants came from some 23 US areas, aged about 18 to 90 years. Cohorts were assigned according to the clinical history that participants reported. Authors' methods: Using reference gene primer amplification, nucleated cell counts were estimated. TCRdb keeps only in-frame clones here, not all; method: immunoSEQ multiplex PCR. Clone size and the V and J calls come from that table; the DNA yielded D and trimming. This table holds around 150,000 clones, almost 85% found once.

This TCR derives from a woman aged 45-65 years with acute COVID-19. This chain joins TRBV7-2 and TRBJ1-5; 7 bases map to TRBD1. The sequenced material came from PBMCs or T cells enriched from blood (not recorded which). The CDR3 protein is CASSLVGGGSLNQPQHF. The CDR3 region has the DNA TGTGCCAGCAGCTTAGTTGGAGGGGGCTCATTGAATCAGCCCCAGCATTTT.